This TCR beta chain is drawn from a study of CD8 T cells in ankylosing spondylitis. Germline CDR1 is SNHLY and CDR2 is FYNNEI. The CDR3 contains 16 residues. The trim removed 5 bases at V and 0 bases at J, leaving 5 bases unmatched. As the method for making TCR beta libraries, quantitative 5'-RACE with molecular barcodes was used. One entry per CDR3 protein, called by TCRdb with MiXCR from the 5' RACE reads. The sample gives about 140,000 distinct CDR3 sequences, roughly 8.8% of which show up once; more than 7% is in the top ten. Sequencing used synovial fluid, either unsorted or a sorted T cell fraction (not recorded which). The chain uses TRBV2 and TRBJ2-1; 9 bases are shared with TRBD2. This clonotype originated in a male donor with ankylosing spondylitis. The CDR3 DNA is TGTGCCAGCAGTCATAGCGGGAGTAGCTCCTACAATGAGCAGTTCTTC. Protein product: CASSHSGSSSYNEQFF.